One and the same sample provided the 2 T cell receptor beta chains below, sequenced in a study of cytomegalovirus exposure and HLA in healthy donors. PCR was performed using 60 Vbeta and 13 Jbeta primers. Sequencing was performed with immunoSEQ multiplex PCR; in TCRdb, only in-frame clones are kept and a portion is missing. This table holds about 150,000 clones, over 70% found once. The sample taken for sequencing was PBMCs. These receptor sequences come from a man under 40 in good health and CMV-seronegative.

This clone was found once. The rearrangement joins TRBV19 to TRBJ2-3, with 9 bases matching TRBD2. Germline V CDR1 and CDR2: LNHDA, SQIVND (reference sequence). Trimming at V came to 8 bases and at J to 10 bases, leaving 13 bases not matched to a gene. This CDR3 contains 14 residues. In DNA form, the CDR3 reads TGTGCCAGTGGCTTAGCGGGGGAGACCGGGGCGCAGTATTTT. Translation gives CASGLAGETGAQYF.

The genes are TRBV5-6 and TRBJ2-7; the match to TRBD2 covers 8 bases. The CDR3 spans 14 residues. From germline, CDR1 is SGHDT and CDR2 YYEEEE. V lost 6 bases to trimming and J lost 3 bases; unmatched junction nucleotides: 8. Here the CDR3 reads CASNSGGALYEQYF. CDR3 bases: TGTGCCAGCAACTCCGGGGGGGCCCTCTACGAGCAGTACTTC.